The next 25 T cell receptor beta chains were all read from a single sample in a study of T cells in Graves' hyperthyroidism and ophthalmopathy. Amplified TCR beta CDR3 regions came from RNA transcripts. Using the HTBI primer set, a first-round RT-PCR was run on the TCR CDR3. Each CDR3 protein gets one entry after TCRdb re-called the multiplex PCR reads with MiXCR. Among fewer than 450,000 distinct CDR3 sequences listed, about 14% were seen once. The sample was blood. These receptors all stem from a man aged 45-65 years with Graves' ophthalmopathy.

This clonotype came up many times. The chain carries TRBV5-8 and TRBJ2-1; D is possibly TRBD2 (6 bases). The V and J ends lost 2 bases and 6 bases respectively, with 9 bases between them. CDR3 length: 13 amino acids. Germline V lookup: CDR1 SGHTS, CDR2 YDEGEE. The CDR3 here is CASSFVGGNEQFF. The CDR3 DNA sequence: TGTGCCAGCAGCTTCGTGGGGGGCAATGAGCAGTTCTTC.

This sequence joins TRBV12-3 or TRBV12-4 and TRBJ2-1, with D possibly being TRBD2 (6 bases). The V end lost 3 bases, the J end lost 3 bases, and 12 bases lay between the germline ends. CDR3 size: 15 residues. The CDR3 loop is CASSLQGLNYNEQFF. CDR3 bases: TGTGCCAGCAGTTTGCAGGGACTTAACTACAATGAGCAGTTCTTC.

The chain uses TRBV4-1 and TRBJ2-2; 11 bases fit TRBD1. CDR3 length equals 15 residues. Trimming cost V 2 bases and J 7 bases; bases outside gene matches: 3. Germline V gene sequence: CDR1 MGHRA, CDR2 YSYEKL. CDR3 bases: TGCGCCAGCAGCCAACGGACAGGGGGCCACGGGGAGCTGTTTTTT. This codes for CASSQRTGGHGELFF.

This clonotype was detected only a few times. The chain has TRBV18 and TRBJ1-1, with D hard to call. The CDR3 consists of 14 residues. Germline V CDR1 and CDR2: KGHSH, LQKENI. Trimming cost V 6 bases and J 0 bases, with 11 bases left between them. The CDR3 loop reads CASSPAILNTEAFF. The CDR3 DNA reads as TGTGCCAGCTCCCCGGCCATATTGAACACTGAAGCTTTCTTT.

This clonotype was found a few times. V gene TRBV12-3 or TRBV12-4 combines with J gene TRBJ2-5, with D uncertain. V gave up 6 bases and J gave up 0 bases, with 8 bases separating them. The CDR3 runs to 13 residues. CDR3 sequence (DNA): TGTGCCAGCAGACCCCAAGACCAAGAGACCCAGTACTTC. Its protein is CASRPQDQETQYF.

This clonotype was recorded many times. The V gene is TRBV5-6, the J gene TRBJ2-1; 15 positions agree with TRBD2. The CDR3 is made up of 18 amino acids. The germline gives CDR1 SGHDT, CDR2 YYEEEE. J lost 3 bases, V lost 2 bases, and 6 bases had no gene match. CDR3 DNA: TGTGCCAGCAGCTTAGGACTAGCGGGAGGGTCGGGCTACAATGAGCAGTTCTTC. It encodes CASSLGLAGGSGYNEQFF.

The chain is built from TRBV4-1 and TRBJ2-7; TRBD1 or TRBD2 may be the D gene (5 bases each). This CDR3 is 15 amino acids long. Trimming shortened V by 0 bases and J by 2 bases, and 11 bases separated the two germline ends. The V gene's germline CDR1 is MGHRA and CDR2 YSYEKL. In DNA, the CDR3 is TGCGCCAGCAGCCAAGATGAGGGGACCCCCTACGAGCAGTACTTC. This codes for CASSQDEGTPYEQYF.

This clonotype showed up many times. The chain recombines TRBV3-1 with TRBJ2-1; 7 bases match TRBD2. V dropped 2 bases and J dropped 0; count of bases not matched to a gene: 4. This CDR3 is built from 16 residues. Germline lookup yields CDR1 LGHDT and CDR2 YNNKEL (reference sequence). The CDR3 coding sequence is TGTGCCAGCAGCCAACCGGGACTACGCTCCTACAATGAGCAGTTCTTC. This translates into CASSQPGLRSYNEQFF.

This clonotype was detected many times. This rearrangement joins TRBV5-1 to TRBJ2-7; TRBD1 agrees at 12 bases. Germline V gene lookup returns CDR1 SGHRS and CDR2 YFSETQ. The V segment lost 4 bases and the J segment 7 bases; nucleotides outside the gene matches: 6. This CDR3 comprises 14 residues. CDR3 nucleotides: TGCGCCAGCAGCGCGGGACAGGGGGCTTGGGAGCAGTACTTC. Protein product: CASSAGQGAWEQYF.

This clonotype has more than one count but fewer than ten. The V and J genes are TRBV5-1 and TRBJ2-1; 7 bases map to TRBD2. CDR3 length equals 15 residues. V lost 0 bases to trimming and J lost 8 bases; unmatched junction nucleotides: 8. The germline CDR1 and CDR2 sequences are SGHRS and YFSETQ. The DNA for the CDR3 is TGCGCCAGCAGCTTGGCCGGGAGGTCTACGGATGAGCAGTTCTTC. As protein: CASSLAGRSTDEQFF.

The rearrangement links TRBV5-1 to TRBJ2-7; TRBD1 agrees at 11 bases. V lost 0 bases and J lost 3; bases outside the gene matches: 8. Looked up from germline, CDR1 is SGHRS and CDR2 is YFSETQ. There are 17 residues in the CDR3. This CDR3 is CASSLAGPGQGGYEQYF. In DNA, the CDR3 is TGCGCCAGCAGCTTGGCCGGACCGGGACAGGGGGGCTACGAGCAGTACTTC.

In this sample, this clonotype turned up a few times. V is TRBV4-1 and J is TRBJ2-1; possibly TRBD1 for D (5 bases). The CDR3 is 15 residues long. The ends were cut back, 1 base at V and 6 bases at J, with 13 bases in the middle. Germline V gene lookup returns CDR1 MGHRA and CDR2 YSYEKL. For the CDR3, the DNA is TGCGCCAGCAGCCAAGGAGAGGCCAGGGTCAATGAGCAGTTCTTC. Encoded protein: CASSQGEARVNEQFF.

This clonotype was counted at least ten times. The chain is built from TRBV2 and TRBJ2-3; no reliable D call. Germline values: CDR1 SNHLY, CDR2 FYNNEI. Trimming took off 6 bases at V and 4 bases at J, with 14 bases between the two ends. The CDR3 is made up of 14 amino acids. CDR3: CASRPTQMADTQYF. The CDR3 DNA reads TGTGCCAGCAGACCCACCCAAATGGCAGATACGCAGTATTTT.

Of note for this clonotype: This may arise from a read error, as a much more abundant clone is one base away. The chain is built from TRBV18 and TRBJ2-7, with a tentative D call TRBD2 (7 bases). Between the trimmed V and J ends, which lost 6 bases and 2 bases, there was a span of 14 bases. Germline CDR1 KGHSH, CDR2 LQKENI. The CDR3 has 14 residues. The CDR3 DNA reads as TGTGCCAGCTCCACAGGGCGGGAGACCTACGAGCAGTACTTC. Its protein is CASSTGRETYEQYF.

This clonotype occurred many times. V gene TRBV9 combines with J gene TRBJ1-6, with 8 bases identical to TRBD1. CDR3 size: 14 residues. Trimming took 3 bases from V and 10 from J; bases not matched to a gene: 6. CDR1 is SGDLS, CDR2 YYNGEE, per germline. CDR3 coding DNA: TGTGCCAGCAGCGCGACAGGGGAAATGTCACCCCTCCACTTT. Translated, it gives CASSATGEMSPLHF.

The chain has TRBV7-6 and TRBJ2-7; 11 positions agree with TRBD1. The V and J ends lost 5 bases and 4 bases, in that order; junction bases with no gene match: 10. The CDR3 runs to 16 residues. Germline CDR1 SGHVS, CDR2 FNYEAQ. The CDR3 DNA sequence: TGTGCCAGCAGCCCGAGATTAGGACAGGGGGCTTACGAGCAGTACTTC. Protein: CASSPRLGQGAYEQYF.

This clonotype was recorded at least ten times. CDR3 protein: CASSRPGHNYGYTF. The CDR3 DNA is TGTGCCAGCAGTAGACCGGGACACAACTATGGCTACACCTTC. The rearrangement joins TRBV7-9 to TRBJ1-2; weak D call: TRBD1 (6 bases). Per germline, CDR1 SEHNR and CDR2 FQNEAQ (reference sequence). The CDR3 is made up of 14 amino acids. V was cut by 6 bases and J by 2 bases, with 13 bases left in between.

This clonotype occurred a few times. The chain employs TRBV5-4 and TRBJ2-3, with 10 positions matching TRBD2. Germline V gives CDR1 SGHNT, CDR2 YYREEE (reference sequence). The CDR3 is 16 residues long. V lost 7 bases and J lost 2; bases outside the gene matches: 10. The CDR3, as DNA: TGTGCCAGCCAAAGGGGGGGACTAGCGATCACAGATACGCAGTATTTT. This encodes CASQRGGLAITDTQYF.

The chain recombines TRBV12-3 or TRBV12-4 with TRBJ1-1, with D maybe TRBD1 (5 bases). The CDR3 consists of 16 residues. Trimming left V 1 base short and J 4 bases short, with 16 bases between. The CDR3 is CASSLGLRGIGTEAFF. CDR3 bases: TGTGCCAGCAGTTTAGGCTTAAGGGGCATCGGCACTGAAGCTTTCTTT.

There are many counts of this clonotype. This chain uses TRBV27 with TRBJ2-3; D gene uncertain. The CDR3 extends over 15 amino acids. Germline CDR1 MNHEY, CDR2 SMNVEV (reference sequence). V lost 3 bases and J 2 bases, leaving 12 bases between the germline ends. CDR3 protein: CASSFAGRITDTQYF. The CDR3 DNA sequence: TGTGCCAGCAGTTTCGCCGGCAGAATCACAGATACGCAGTATTTT.

This clonotype was picked up many times. This chain's CDR3 is CSAARLERMNTGELFF. In DNA, the CDR3 is TGCAGTGCCGCCCGTTTGGAGAGAATGAACACCGGGGAGCTGTTTTTT. The V and J genes are TRBV20-1 and TRBJ2-2, with unresolved D. This CDR3 spans 16 amino acids. Trimming took off 6 bases at V and 1 base at J, with 18 bases between the two ends. Germline V gene data show CDR1 as DFQATT and CDR2 as SNEGSKA (reference sequence).

This clonotype was recorded at least ten times. J is TRBJ2-7 and V is TRBV3-1, with 8 positions matching TRBD2. V trimming: 1 base; J trimming: 6 bases; junction bases outside the gene matches: 5. This CDR3 contains 14 residues. The germline V gene has CDR1 LGHDT and CDR2 YNNKEL (reference sequence). Here the CDR3 DNA reads TGTGCCAGCAGCCAAGGTAGCGGGAACCGCGAGCAGTACTTC. Translating it yields CASSQGSGNREQYF.

This clonotype was counted ten times or more. The CDR3 coding sequence is TGTGCCAGCAGCTTCGTGCCAGCGGACAATGAGCAGTTCTTC. Translating it yields CASSFVPADNEQFF. The chain employs TRBV7-9 and TRBJ2-1, with TRBD2 as a possible D gene (5 bases). V lost 3 bases, J lost 5 bases, and 11 bases lay in between. CDR3 length: 14 amino acids. From germline, CDR1 is SEHNR and CDR2 FQNEAQ (reference sequence).

This clonotype has ten or more counts. V usage is TRBV11-2 and J usage is TRBJ2-5; D call uncertain. Germline CDR1 is SGHAT and CDR2 is FQNNGV. The CDR3 is 15 residues long. V was pared by 4 bases and J by 2 bases, with 14 bases between. This CDR3 reads CASSSGLGKQETQYF. DNA of the CDR3: TGTGCCAGCAGCTCCGGATTGGGCAAACAAGAGACCCAGTACTTC.

This clonotype was seen a handful of times. This sequence joins TRBV7-6 and TRBJ2-2; D remains unclear. The CDR3 spans 16 residues. Trimming removed 0 bases at V and 6 bases at J, with 14 bases between. Germline V gene lookup returns CDR1 SGHVS and CDR2 FNYEAQ. The CDR3 DNA follows: TGTGCCAGCAGCTTAGCTTTAGGCCAGTCCCCCGGGGAGCTGTTTTTT. Translation: CASSLALGQSPGELFF.